The next 32 T cell receptor beta chains were all read from a single sample in a study of blood T cells in healthy people across ages. A J-beta primer mix and a sample-barcoded 5' primer were used in a second PCR of roughly 6 to 11 cycles. In TCRdb, the 5' RACE reads were re-called with MiXCR into one record per CDR3 protein. The sample has approximately 600,000 distinct CDR3 sequences, roughly 53% seen once. Source material: blood. The receptors stem from a man aged 55 to 70 in good health.

The chain recombines TRBV3-1 with TRBJ2-3, with D possibly matching TRBD1 (6 bases). V dropped 4 bases and J dropped 0 bases, with 17 bases sitting between them. The CDR3 extends over 17 amino acids. The germline gives CDR1 LGHDT, CDR2 YNNKEL (reference sequence). The CDR3 is CASSRGHGGSSTDTQYF. The CDR3 DNA follows: TGTGCCAGCAGCCGGGGACACGGAGGATCTAGCACAGATACGCAGTATTTT.

The rearrangement links TRBV20-1 to TRBJ2-1, with TRBD2 matching over 8 bases. The CDR3 runs to 14 residues. The V segment lost 3 bases and the J segment 6 bases; nucleotides outside the gene matches: 7. Germline CDR1 is DFQATT and CDR2 is SNEGSKA (reference sequence). CDR3 sequence reads: CSASASGGLNEQFF. DNA for the CDR3: TGCAGTGCTAGTGCGAGCGGGGGACTCAATGAGCAGTTCTTC.

The gene calls are TRBV29-1 and TRBJ1-1, with D maybe TRBD1 (6 bases). The V end was cut by 4 bases, the J end by 1 base, with 13 bases between. The CDR3 loop spans 14 amino acids. CDR1 is SQVTM, CDR2 ANQGSEA, per germline. The CDR3 loop is CSVGLTGANTEAFF. Written as DNA, the CDR3 is TGCAGCGTTGGACTGACAGGCGCGAACACTGAAGCTTTCTTT. Full variable domain (remainder filled in from reference TRBV29-1 and TRBJ1-1): SAVISQKPSRDICQRGTSLTIQCQVDSQVTMMFWYRQQPGQSLTLIATANQGSEATYESGFVIDKFPISRPNLTFSTLTVSNMSPEDSSIYLCSVGLTGANTEAFFGQGTRLTVV.

This chain joins TRBV6-2 or TRBV6-3 and TRBJ2-1; TRBD2 matches at 12 bases. CDR1 is MNHEY and CDR2 is SVGEGT in the germline V gene. The CDR3 consists of 13 residues. Trimming cost V 5 bases and J 10 bases; bases outside gene matches: 3. The CDR3 reads CASSPGTSGEQFF. The CDR3 DNA reads as TGTGCCAGCAGTCCAGGGACTAGCGGGGAGCAGTTCTTC.

The chain combines TRBV15 with TRBJ1-4; D remains ambiguous. The V end was cut by 2 bases, the J end by 6 bases, with 4 bases between. This CDR3 comprises 12 residues. CDR1 is LNHNV and CDR2 is YYDKDF in the germline V gene (reference sequence). The DNA for the CDR3 is TGTGCCACCAGCAGAACCCATGAAAAACTGTTTTTT. This translates into CATSRTHEKLFF. Using reference TRBV15 and TRBJ1-4 for the parts outside the CDR3, the full variable domain is DAMVIQNPRYQVTQFGKPVTLSCSQTLNHNVMYWYQQKSSQAPKLLFHYYDKDFNNEADTPDNFQSRRPNTSFCFLDIRSPGLGDTAMYLCATSRTHEKLFFGSGTQLSVL.

This rearrangement joins TRBV2 to TRBJ1-5; D perhaps matches TRBD1 (5 bases). CDR3 length: 14 residues. Germline V gene sequence: CDR1 SNHLY, CDR2 FYNNEI. V was clipped by 2 bases and J by 7 bases, with 12 bases between them. The CDR3 sequence: CASSERGRLQPQHF. The CDR3 DNA sequence: TGTGCCAGCAGTGAAAGGGGAAGGTTACAGCCCCAGCATTTT.

This rearrangement joins TRBV29-1 to TRBJ2-6; no definite D call. The length of the CDR3 is 13 residues. CDR1 SQVTM and CDR2 ANQGSEA come from the germline V gene. The V gene lost 5 bases and the J gene lost 1 base, with 6 bases spanning the gap. In DNA form, the CDR3 reads TGCAGCGTTCAACCTTCTGGGGCCAACGTCCTGACTTTC. Translated: CSVQPSGANVLTF.

The V and J genes are TRBV6-1 and TRBJ2-7; D possibly corresponds to TRBD1 (6 bases). V shed 7 bases and J shed 3 bases, with 13 bases lying between them. The CDR3 loop spans 13 amino acids. Germline V gene data show CDR1 as MNHNS and CDR2 as SASEGT. CDR3 amino acids: CASNFGGHYEQYF. In DNA form, the CDR3 reads TGTGCCAGCAACTTTGGGGGACACTACGAGCAGTACTTC.

The sample holds a few counts of this clonotype. V is TRBV6-2 or TRBV6-3 and J is TRBJ2-7; 8 bases are shared with TRBD1. Germline CDR1 is MNHEY and CDR2 is SVGEGT. V lost 5 bases and J lost 0; bases outside the gene matches: 12. This CDR3 is built from 17 residues. In DNA, the CDR3 is TGTGCCAGCAGTCAAGGACAGGGAACTCTCAGCTCCTACGAGCAGTACTTC. Protein product: CASSQGQGTLSSYEQYF.

The V call is TRBV20-1, the J call TRBJ1-1; possibly TRBD1 for D (5 bases). The CDR3 runs to 13 residues. Trimming took off 6 bases at V and 3 bases at J, with 14 bases between the two ends. Germline-derived CDR1 and CDR2 are DFQATT and SNEGSKA (reference sequence). This CDR3 reads CSAAIGGDTEAFF. CDR3 in DNA: TGCAGTGCCGCTATCGGGGGGGACACTGAAGCTTTCTTT.

The CDR3 DNA reads TGTGCCAGCAGCCAAGAGCTGGGCGGACTAGCGGGGGGATATGAGACCCAGTACTTC. It codes for CASSQELGGLAGGYETQYF. The chain couples TRBV3-1 to TRBJ2-5; 14 bases are a match to TRBD2. The CDR3 sequence is 19 residues long. Germline assignment: CDR1 LGHDT and CDR2 YNNKEL (reference sequence). J gave up 5 bases and V 0 bases, and 11 bases lay outside the gene matches.

This clonotype was detected only a few times. The chain employs TRBV5-1 and TRBJ2-3; D is tentatively TRBD1 or TRBD2 (5 bases each). CDR3 length: 16 amino acids. Trimming left V 1 base short and J 6 bases short, with 18 bases between. CDR1 is SGHRS and CDR2 is YFSETQ in the germline V gene. In nucleotides, the CDR3 is TGCGCCAGCAGCTTGTGGGGGACCCACCTAGGGGATACGCAGTATTTT. This sequence encodes CASSLWGTHLGDTQYF.

This clonotype turned up a few times. The chain uses TRBV20-1 and TRBJ2-5, with 7 bases that match TRBD2. This CDR3 region has 14 residues. From germline, CDR1 is DFQATT and CDR2 SNEGSKA (reference sequence). After removal of 5 bases from V and 2 bases from J, the junction contained 8 bases not matched to a gene. In DNA, the CDR3 is TGCAGTGCTCATAGACTAGCCCTACAAGAGACCCAGTACTTC. Translating it yields CSAHRLALQETQYF.

A note on this clonotype: Mismatch with germline at one junction end may stem from a read error. The chain employs TRBV20-1 and TRBJ2-5; D might be TRBD1 (5 bases). CDR1 and CDR2 from the germline V gene are DFQATT and SNEGSKA (reference sequence). This CDR3 has 11 residues. The chain's CDR3 is CSASWGWTQYF. CDR3 nucleotides: TGCAGTGCTAGTTGGGGCTGGACCCAGTACTTT.

This chain joins TRBV5-5 and TRBJ2-4, with D possibly matching TRBD1 (6 bases). V was clipped by 4 bases and J by 0 bases, with 14 bases between them. Germline V CDR1 and CDR2: SGHKS, YYEKEE (reference sequence). This CDR3 contains 16 residues. The CDR3 loop is CASSGGQTLAKNIQYF. The CDR3 DNA follows: TGTGCCAGCAGCGGGGGACAAACCTTAGCCAAAAACATTCAGTACTTC.

This clonotype has more than one count but fewer than ten. This chain uses TRBV18 with TRBJ2-1, with D possibly matching TRBD2 (5 bases). The length of the CDR3 is 13 residues. V lost 3 bases to trimming and J lost 14 bases, with 17 bases between them. From germline, CDR1 is KGHSH and CDR2 LQKENI. CDR3 coding DNA: TGTGCCAGCTCACCGGACGTGGCCGCCGGGAAGTTCTTC. Its protein product is CASSPDVAAGKFF.

The V gene is TRBV29-1, the J gene TRBJ2-5; D possibly corresponds to TRBD2 (6 bases). The V end was cut by 0 bases, the J end by 2 bases, with 10 bases between. CDR1 and CDR2 (germline): SQVTM, ANQGSEA. The CDR3 totals 14 residues. CDR3 residues: CSVEDARGQETQYF. The CDR3 DNA is TGCAGCGTTGAAGATGCTCGGGGGCAAGAGACCCAGTACTTC.

This clonotype appeared a few times. This chain uses TRBV10-2 with TRBJ2-6; weak D call: TRBD1 (5 bases). The CDR3 extends over 16 amino acids. The V end lost 7 bases, the J end lost 0 bases, and 13 bases lay between the germline ends. Germline CDR1 reads WSHSY; CDR2 reads SAAADI. The CDR3 region has the DNA TGCGCCAGCACAGACAGTTTTTTCTCTGGGGCCAACGTCCTGACTTTC. Translating gives CASTDSFFSGANVLTF.

The genes are TRBV6-5 and TRBJ2-1, with 7 nucleotides matching TRBD2. The DNA end is a closer match to TRBJ2-7, so the J assignment may be wrong. Per germline, CDR1 MNHEY and CDR2 SVGAGI. CDR3 length: 16 amino acids. CDR3 DNA sequence: TGTGCCAGCAGTTACCCGGCGGGGGTTCCCTCCTACGAGCAGTACTTC. This sequence encodes CASSYPAGVPSYEQYF.

V and J are TRBV5-1 and TRBJ1-4; D is unclear. The CDR3 consists of 22 residues. V lost 4 bases, J lost 5 bases, and 36 bases lay in between. Looked up from germline, CDR1 is SGHRS and CDR2 is YFSETQ. CDR3 protein: CASSPARQSGGTPLRTNEKLFF. CDR3 DNA: TGCGCCAGCAGCCCCGCCCGACAATCAGGTGGAACTCCACTTCGGACGAATGAAAAACTGTTTTTT.

The chain has TRBV11-2 and TRBJ2-3; TRBD2 agrees at 11 bases. J was trimmed by 10 bases and V by 5 bases; bases with no gene match: 8. The V gene's germline CDR1 is SGHAT and CDR2 FQNNGV. This CDR3 region has 14 residues. Written as DNA, the CDR3 is TGTGCCAGCAGCGAGGGGACTAGCGGCCCTGCGCAGTATTTT. Protein: CASSEGTSGPAQYF.

The rearrangement uses TRBV20-1 and TRBJ2-1; D is undetermined. The germline V and J ends were trimmed by 5 bases and 10 bases, with 12 bases remaining between them. The germline CDR1 and CDR2 sequences are DFQATT and SNEGSKA (reference sequence). This CDR3 spans 11 amino acids. CDR3 DNA sequence: TGCAGTGCTTACGAGGCTGGCGAGCAGTTCTTC. Its translation is CSAYEAGEQFF.

This clonotype has only one observation. The chain is built from TRBV15 and TRBJ1-2, with D unclear. Germline loops: CDR1 LNHNV, CDR2 YYDKDF (reference sequence). V was shortened by 1 base and J by 0 bases, with 15 bases between the two germline ends. This CDR3 is 17 amino acids long. This CDR3 is CATSRGGLGGTNYGYTF. The DNA of the CDR3 is TGTGCCACCAGCAGAGGAGGTCTCGGCGGAACTAACTATGGCTACACCTTC.

The chain joins TRBV20-1 to TRBJ2-5; TRBD1 might be the D (5 bases). The germline gives CDR1 DFQATT, CDR2 SNEGSKA (reference sequence). With 3 bases removed from V and 0 bases from J, the gap between germline ends came to 8 bases. The CDR3 length is 13 residues. The CDR3 loop is CSASQGYQETQYF. The CDR3 nucleotides read TGCAGTGCTAGCCAGGGATACCAAGAGACCCAGTACTTC.

This chain's CDR3 is CSAGGKGHQPQYF. The CDR3 bases are TGCAGTGCTGGGGGAAAAGGGCATCAGCCCCAGTACTTC. The chain uses TRBV20-1 and TRBJ2-5; the D call may be TRBD1 or TRBD2 (5 bases each). The V end was cut by 5 bases, the J end by 9 bases, with 19 bases between. In germline, CDR1 is DFQATT, CDR2 SNEGSKA (reference sequence). The CDR3 extends over 13 amino acids.

At least ten counts were recorded for this clonotype. This chain connects TRBV20-1 to TRBJ1-5; TRBD1 matches at 7 bases. From germline, CDR1 is DFQATT and CDR2 SNEGSKA (reference sequence). This CDR3 has 15 residues. V was clipped by 0 bases and J by 9 bases; unmatched bases: 11. The DNA for the CDR3 is TGCAGTGCTAGAGATATACAGGGGTCAAAAGGGCCCCAGCATTTT. Translation: CSARDIQGSKGPQHF.

This chain connects TRBV7-2 to TRBJ2-3; 8 bases match TRBD2. This CDR3 region has 16 residues. V dropped 5 bases and J dropped 2; count of bases not matched to a gene: 9. CDR1 is SGHTA, CDR2 FQGNSA, per germline. This CDR3 reads CASSPQERGFTDTQYF. Here the CDR3 DNA reads TGTGCCAGCAGCCCGCAGGAGCGGGGGTTCACAGATACGCAGTATTTT.

Only one count was recorded for this clonotype. The rearrangement joins TRBV10-2 to TRBJ2-4; D might be TRBD2 (6 bases). V lost 2 bases and J 13 bases, leaving 21 bases between the germline ends. Germline CDR1 reads WSHSY; CDR2 reads SAAADI. There are 15 residues in the CDR3. Here the CDR3 DNA reads TGCGCCAGCAGTGAGAGTCCGTCGGGGACTTGGGAGCAGTACTTC. Protein product: CASSESPSGTWEQYF.

The chain couples TRBV6-4 to TRBJ2-5; D remains ambiguous. The DNA end lines up better with TRBJ2-7; the J call may be wrong. Germline-derived CDR1 and CDR2 are MRHNA and SNTAGT. The CDR3 contains 15 residues. The CDR3 sequence is CASSSGPVLLNEQYF. The CDR3 DNA is TGTGCCAGCAGTTCCGGACCTGTTCTCCTCAACGAGCAGTACTTC.

A few counts support this clonotype. The V and J genes are TRBV10-3 and TRBJ2-5, with TRBD2 matching 10 bases. The CDR3 loop spans 13 amino acids. V shed 6 bases, J shed 5 bases, and the junction held 3 bases outside the gene matches. CDR1 and CDR2 from the germline V gene are ENHRY and SYGVKD. In DNA, the CDR3 is TGTGCCATCAGACTAGCGGGGCAGGAGACCCAGTACTTC. Translated, it gives CAIRLAGQETQYF.

This clonotype has more than one count but fewer than ten. V is TRBV20-1 and J is TRBJ2-3; 7 bases line up with TRBD2. CDR1 DFQATT and CDR2 SNEGSKA come from the germline V gene (reference sequence). CDR3 size: 14 residues. Unmatched junction bases numbered 7, after V lost 3 bases and J lost 4 bases. The CDR3 DNA is TGCAGTGCTAGTGACCCTAGCGGATCAGATACGCAGTATTTT. The encoded protein is CSASDPSGSDTQYF.

This clonotype was observed a few times. This chain links TRBV2 with TRBJ2-7; 7 bases are a match to TRBD1. This CDR3 is built from 13 residues. The J segment lost 3 bases and the V segment lost 4 bases, leaving 3 bases of the junction unmatched. The germline CDR1 and CDR2 sequences are SNHLY and FYNNEI. CDR3 loop: CASSVTGYYEQYF. DNA for the CDR3: TGTGCCAGCAGTGTGACAGGGTACTACGAGCAGTACTTC. Full variable domain (outside the CDR3, taken from reference TRBV2 and TRBJ2-7): EPEVTQTPSHQVTQMGQEVILRCVPISNHLYFYWYRQILGQKVEFLVSFYNNEISEKSEIFDDQFSVERPDGSNFTLKIRSTKLEDSAMYFCASSVTGYYEQYFGPGTRLTVT.